This TCR beta chain is drawn from a study of CD8 T cells in Susac syndrome (dated by TCRdb to about 2019). Study-level background: Among the Susac syndrome patients who were sequenced, clinically active disease was present in six and clinical remission was observed in 8 or 9. At blood withdrawal, Susac syndrome patients were either therapy-naive, taking corticosteroids (in some cases with IVIg as well), or taking IVIg alone. The study used repertoire sequencing to test whether antigen drove CD8+ T cell activation and differentiation in Susac syndrome. Overall study results and their limits: The number of individuals in the TCR sequencing and HLA analysis was acknowledged as relatively small. No clonal expansion was detected in the CD4+ T cell repertoire of Susac syndrome patients.

From the cysteine through the phenylalanine, the CDR3 covers 13 amino acids. The sequence is cut down to CDR3 DNA, 39 bases in frame from base 1. CDR1 and CDR2, per the germline V gene (reference sequence), are GTSNPN and SVGIG. V lost 1 base and J lost 5 bases; the stretch between them is 12 bases long. Peripheral blood CD8+ and CD4+ T cells from healthy donors, Susac syndrome patients and multiple sclerosis patients were profiled by high-throughput TCR beta sequencing. The Susac syndrome patients fulfilled recently defined diagnostic criteria for either definite or probable disease. Bulk CD8+ and CD4+ T cells were purified magnetically by negative isolation, whereas CD8+ TEMRA cells were enriched by FACS. Blood was collected in EDTA tubes and processed within 24 hours, with PBMCs isolated through density gradient centrifugation. PBMCs destined for TCR sequencing were cryopreserved in liquid nitrogen and later thawed in a 37 °C water bath. The sorted or isolated CD4+, CD8+ and CD8+ TEMRA cells reached a purity of at least 90%.

On this clonotype: Its antigen is still unknown. No clone much larger than this one lies a single base away; base qualities are absent.

RNA was extracted with the RNeasy kit and roughly 0.45 to 1 ug was reverse transcribed using random hexamers. The immunoSEQ multiplex PCR assay, covering 54 Vbeta and 13 Jbeta segments, was used to amplify TCR beta CDR3 regions. Bias from PCR amplification was corrected by using a synthetic template baseline for primer optimization and for computational correction. As for the original processing: Only productive sequences were kept, with reads annotated to V, D and J genes according to IMGT and analyzed in immunoSEQ Analyzer. Clonality was calculated as one minus the Shannon entropy normalized by log2 of the number of productive unique sequences. For each patient and control, public and private clones were evaluated within the 100 most prevalent clones. Clones were defined as Susac-specific if absent from the healthy and MS cohorts, from over a thousand published viral clones and from other ImmuneACCESS disease sequences. In-frame beta chains were kept once TCRdb had trimmed the public reads at Q25 with fastp and called clones with MiXCR. Every CDR3 protein is listed once, alongside the most common genes and DNA of its rows. TCRdb assigned the V and J calls; the authors' analysis was not used. This sample gives under 300,000 distinct CDR3 sequences in total; about 95% of them show up just once. Approximately 0.094% of the sample is held by the ten biggest clonotypes.

The receptor's source is a human donor with Susac syndrome. Recombination joined TRBV30 with TRBJ2-7; tentative D gene TRBD1, with 6 bases matching. Sequencing was performed on CD4+ T cells from PBMCs. The bases are TGTGCCTGGAGTGGGGATGGGGGCGACGAGCAGTACTTC. This sequence encodes CAWSGDGGDEQYF.